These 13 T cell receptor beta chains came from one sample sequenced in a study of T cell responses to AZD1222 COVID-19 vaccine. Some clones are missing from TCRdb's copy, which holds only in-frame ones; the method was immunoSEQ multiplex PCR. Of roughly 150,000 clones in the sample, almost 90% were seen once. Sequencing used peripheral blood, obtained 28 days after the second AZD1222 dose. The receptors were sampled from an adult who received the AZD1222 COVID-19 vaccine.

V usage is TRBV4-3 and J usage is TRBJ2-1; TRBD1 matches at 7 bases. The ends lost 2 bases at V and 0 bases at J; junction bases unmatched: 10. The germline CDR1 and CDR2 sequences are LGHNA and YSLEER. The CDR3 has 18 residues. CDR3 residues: CASSQSWGTASSYNEQFF. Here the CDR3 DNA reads TGCGCCAGCAGCCAAAGTTGGGGGACAGCCAGCTCCTACAATGAGCAGTTCTTC.

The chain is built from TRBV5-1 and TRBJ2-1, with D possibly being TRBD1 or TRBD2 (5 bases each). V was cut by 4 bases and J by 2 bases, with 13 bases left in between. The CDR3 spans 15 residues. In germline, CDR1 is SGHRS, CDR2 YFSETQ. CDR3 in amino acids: CASSPWDGTYNEQFF. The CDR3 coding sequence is TGCGCCAGCAGCCCCTGGGACGGGACCTACAATGAGCAGTTCTTC.

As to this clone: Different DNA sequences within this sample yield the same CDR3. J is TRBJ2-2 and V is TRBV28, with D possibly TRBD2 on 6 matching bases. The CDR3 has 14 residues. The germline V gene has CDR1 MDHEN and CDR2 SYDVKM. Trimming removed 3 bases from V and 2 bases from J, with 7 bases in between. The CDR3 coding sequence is TGTGCCAGCAGTTTGGGGGGAAACACCGGGGAGCTGTTTTTT. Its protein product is CASSLGGNTGELFF.

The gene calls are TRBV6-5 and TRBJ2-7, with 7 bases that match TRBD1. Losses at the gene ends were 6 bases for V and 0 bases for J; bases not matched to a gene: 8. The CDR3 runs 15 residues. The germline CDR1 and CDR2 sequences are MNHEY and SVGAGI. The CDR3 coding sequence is TGTGCCAGCAGCCCGGACAGGCAGAGCTCCTACGAGCAGTACGTC. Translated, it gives CASSPDRQSSYEQYV.

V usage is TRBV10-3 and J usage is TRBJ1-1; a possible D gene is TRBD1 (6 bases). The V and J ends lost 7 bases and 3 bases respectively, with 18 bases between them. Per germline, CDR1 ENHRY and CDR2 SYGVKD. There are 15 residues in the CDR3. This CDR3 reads CAITPNGQTYTEAFF. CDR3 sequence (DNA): TGTGCCATCACCCCGAATGGACAGACTTACACTGAAGCTTTCTTT.

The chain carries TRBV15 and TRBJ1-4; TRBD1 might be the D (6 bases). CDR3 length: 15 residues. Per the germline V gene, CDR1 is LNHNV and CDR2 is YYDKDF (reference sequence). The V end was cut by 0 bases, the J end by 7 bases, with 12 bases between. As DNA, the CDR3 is TGTGCCACCAGCAGAGATTTGGACAGCGGTGAAAAACTGTTTTTT. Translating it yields CATSRDLDSGEKLFF.

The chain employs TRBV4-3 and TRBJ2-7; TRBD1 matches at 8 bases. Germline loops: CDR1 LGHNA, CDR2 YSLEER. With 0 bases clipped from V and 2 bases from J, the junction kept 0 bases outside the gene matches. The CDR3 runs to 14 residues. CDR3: CASSQEQGAYEQYF. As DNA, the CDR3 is TGCGCCAGCAGCCAAGAACAGGGGGCCTACGAGCAGTACTTC.

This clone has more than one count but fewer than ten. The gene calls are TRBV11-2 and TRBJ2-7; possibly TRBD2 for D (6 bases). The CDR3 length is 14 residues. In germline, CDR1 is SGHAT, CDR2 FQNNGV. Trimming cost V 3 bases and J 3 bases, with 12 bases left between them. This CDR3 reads CASSLEGRYYEQYF. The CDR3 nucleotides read TGTGCCAGCAGCTTGGAGGGACGGTACTACGAGCAGTACTTC.

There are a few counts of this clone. CDR3: CASSPSSAGHSTDTQYF. DNA for the CDR3: TGTGCCAGCTCACCGTCGTCAGCGGGACATAGCACAGATACGCAGTATTTT. V and J are TRBV18 and TRBJ2-3; a weak D match, TRBD2 (7 bases). Trimming removed 3 bases from V and 0 bases from J, with 16 bases in between. The CDR3 contains 17 residues. Germline CDR1 KGHSH, CDR2 LQKENI.

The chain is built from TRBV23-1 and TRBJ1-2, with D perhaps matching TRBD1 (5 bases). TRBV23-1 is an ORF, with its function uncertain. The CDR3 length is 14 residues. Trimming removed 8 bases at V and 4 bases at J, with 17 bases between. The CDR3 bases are TGCGCCAGCCCTGCCCCAGGGTTTTCCTATGGCTACACCTTC. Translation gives CASPAPGFSYGYTF.

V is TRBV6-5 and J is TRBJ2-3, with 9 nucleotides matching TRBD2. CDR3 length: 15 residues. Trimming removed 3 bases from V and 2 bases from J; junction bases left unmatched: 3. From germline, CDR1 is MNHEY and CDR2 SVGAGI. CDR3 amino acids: CASSYLAGSTDTQYF. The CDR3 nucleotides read TGTGCCAGCAGTTATCTAGCGGGGTCCACAGATACGCAGTATTTT.

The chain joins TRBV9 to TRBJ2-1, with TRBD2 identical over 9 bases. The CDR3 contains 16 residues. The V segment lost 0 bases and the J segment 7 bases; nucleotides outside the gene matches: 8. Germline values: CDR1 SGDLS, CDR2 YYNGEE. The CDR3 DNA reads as TGTGCCAGCAGCGTAGCTGTGCTAGCGGGGTGGAATGAGCAGTTCTTC. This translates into CASSVAVLAGWNEQFF.

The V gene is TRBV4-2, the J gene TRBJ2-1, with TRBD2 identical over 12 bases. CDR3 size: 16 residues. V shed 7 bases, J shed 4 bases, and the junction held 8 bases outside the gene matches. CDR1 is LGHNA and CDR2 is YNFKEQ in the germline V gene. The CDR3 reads CASTSLAGGPYNEQFF. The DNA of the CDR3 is TGTGCCAGCACCTCACTAGCGGGGGGACCTTACAATGAGCAGTTCTTC.